The 30 T cell receptor beta chains presented below share a single source sample, sequenced in a study of blood T cell repertoires in COVID-19 (dated by TCRdb to 2018 to 2020). The method was the immunoSEQ multiplex PCR assay. As stored in TCRdb, this immuneACCESS dataset retains in-frame rearrangements with V and J assigned. A fraction of the clones does not appear; measured against another copy, unresolved V genes explain less than half of the discrepancy, and the remainder lacks a known reason. This sample lists 35,000 to 50,000 clones; approximately 84% were detected once. Clones ranked in the top ten supply around 13% of the sample. Sequencing was done on a sample of peripheral blood. Receptor source: a human donor in a cohort sampled during active COVID-19.

The chain uses TRBV3-1 (or the pseudogene TRBV3-2) and TRBJ2-4; TRBD1 matches at 7 bases. This CDR3 comprises 13 residues. The junction had 5 bases not matched to a gene; V was cut back by 6 bases and J by 6 bases. The V gene's germline CDR1 is LGHDT and CDR2 YNNKEL (reference sequence). DNA of the CDR3: TGTGCCAGCAGGAACAGGGGCGGAAACATTCAGTACTTC. This gives the protein CASRNRGGNIQYF.

This rearrangement joins TRBV29-1 to TRBJ1-1, with unresolved D. Germline V lookup: CDR1 SQVTM, CDR2 ANQGSEA. This CDR3 region has 12 residues. V was pared by 4 bases and J by 7 bases, with 13 bases between. The CDR3 loop is CSVGAGSGEAFF. DNA for the CDR3: TGCAGCGTTGGGGCAGGAAGTGGTGAAGCTTTCTTT.

This chain joins TRBV3-1 (or the pseudogene TRBV3-2) and TRBJ1-2, with D tentatively TRBD1 (5 bases). The CDR3 length is 17 residues. The V end lost 4 bases, the J end lost 7 bases, and 25 bases lay between the germline ends. Germline values: CDR1 LGHDT, CDR2 YNNKEL (reference sequence). The CDR3 is CASSPAGIVRAWGGYTF. In DNA, the CDR3 is TGTGCCAGCAGCCCTGCAGGGATTGTAAGGGCTTGGGGTGGCTACACCTTC.

The J gene is TRBJ2-3, the V gene TRBV5-1; 10 bases align to TRBD1. The V gene end was trimmed by 7 bases and the J gene end by 3 bases; junction bases not matched to a gene: 5. Germline V lookup: CDR1 SGHRS, CDR2 YFSETQ. The CDR3 totals 14 residues. The CDR3 nucleotides are TGCGCCAGCGCCGGGACAGGGGATACAGATACGCAGTATTTT. It codes for CASAGTGDTDTQYF. Full variable domain (rest looked up from reference TRBV5-1 and TRBJ2-3): KAGVTQTPRYLIKTRGQQVTLSCSPISGHRSVSWYQQTPGQGLQFLFEYFSETQRNKGNFPGRFSGRQFSNSRSEMNVSTLELGDSALYLCASAGTGDTDTQYFGPGTRLTVL.

This CDR3 reads CASSLSAGLAGELFF. The CDR3 coding sequence is TGTGCCAGCAGCCTTTCGGCGGGGCTCGCCGGGGAGCTGTTTTTT. The rearrangement uses TRBV7-7 and TRBJ2-2; a weak D match, TRBD2 (6 bases). The CDR3 runs to 15 residues. V was shortened by 5 bases and J by 6 bases, with 16 bases between the two germline ends. CDR1 is SSHAT, CDR2 FNYEAQ, per germline (reference sequence).

There are a few counts of this clone. The chain is built from TRBV6-6 and TRBJ2-3; 8 bases are shared with TRBD2. The CDR3 spans 16 residues. V dropped 7 bases and J dropped 0; count of bases not matched to a gene: 9. CDR1 and CDR2 (germline): MNHNY, SVGAGI (reference sequence). In DNA form, the CDR3 reads TGTGCCAGCATTTATAGCGGGGCTACTAGCACAGATACGCAGTATTTT. Encoded protein: CASIYSGATSTDTQYF.

V usage is TRBV7-2 and J usage is TRBJ1-2; the match to TRBD1 covers 7 bases. The germline V gene encodes CDR1 SGHTA and CDR2 FQGNSA. The CDR3 covers 12 residues. V trimming: 5 bases; J trimming: 8 bases; junction bases outside the gene matches: 5. The CDR3 protein is CASSRDSRGYTF. The DNA for the CDR3 is TGTGCCAGCAGCCGGGACAGTCGGGGCTACACCTTC. Combining the CDR3 with reference TRBV7-2 and TRBJ1-2 gives the whole variable domain GAGVSQSPSNKVTEKGKDVELRCDPISGHTALYWYRQSLGQGLEFLIYFQGNSAPDKSGLPSDRFSAERTGGSVSTLTIQRTQQEDSAVYLCASSRDSRGYTFGSGTRLTVV.

Turning to this clone: A junction boundary mismatches the germline segment, possibly from a read error. This chain uses TRBV23-1 with TRBJ2-7, with a tentative D call TRBD1 (5 bases). TRBV23-1 is treated as an ORF (open reading frame) with a function not yet certain. This CDR3 has 12 residues. The CDR3 protein is CASSQSRQLRDF. The CDR3 region has the DNA TGCGCCAGCAGTCAATCCCGACAGCTTCGGGACTTC.

The chain links TRBV27 to TRBJ2-7; D gene ambiguous. V lost 1 base, J lost 3 bases, and 7 bases lay in between. The CDR3 extends over 13 amino acids. Germline CDR1 reads MNHEY; CDR2 reads SMNVEV (reference sequence). The CDR3 sequence is CASSLWAGYEQYF. The CDR3 nucleotides read TGTGCCAGCAGTTTATGGGCAGGCTACGAGCAGTACTTC.

The chain uses TRBV9 and TRBJ1-4, with 10 nucleotides matching TRBD1. In germline, CDR1 is SGDLS, CDR2 YYNGEE. The CDR3 length is 14 residues. V shed 2 bases and J 9 bases; nucleotides not matched to a gene: 4. The CDR3 nucleotides are TGTGCCAGCAGCGTCGGGGGACAGGGGAAAAAACTGTTTTTT. As protein: CASSVGGQGKKLFF.

The chain combines TRBV12-3 or TRBV12-4 with TRBJ2-3; D is ambiguous. The CDR3 contains 13 residues. V was cut by 7 bases and J by 0 bases, with 8 bases left in between. The CDR3 sequence is CASTQSSTDTQYF. CDR3 nucleotide sequence: TGTGCCAGCACGCAGTCTAGCACAGATACGCAGTATTTT.

J is TRBJ1-1 and V is TRBV6-5, with a possible D match to TRBD1 (5 bases). Trimming cost V 0 bases and J 1 base, with 9 bases left between them. The CDR3 loop spans 15 amino acids. CDR1 MNHEY and CDR2 SVGAGI come from the germline V gene. CDR3 residues: CASSYSGGSNTEAFF. Written as DNA, the CDR3 is TGTGCCAGCAGTTACTCTGGGGGGTCGAACACTGAAGCTTTCTTT.

J is TRBJ2-1 and V is TRBV7-6; 8 nucleotides match TRBD2. The V segment lost 5 bases and the J segment 3 bases; nucleotides outside the gene matches: 12. The germline V gene encodes CDR1 SGHVS and CDR2 FNYEAQ. The CDR3 consists of 17 residues. CDR3 loop: CASSPQTGSGGYNEQFF. In nucleotides, the CDR3 is TGTGCCAGCAGCCCACAAACCGGAAGCGGGGGCTACAATGAGCAGTTCTTC.

The rearrangement links TRBV11-2 to TRBJ1-4, with 9 nucleotides matching TRBD1. The CDR3 is made up of 14 amino acids. V gave up 5 bases and J gave up 6 bases; unmatched junction bases: 4. CDR1 SGHAT and CDR2 FQNNGV come from the germline V gene. The CDR3 DNA reads as TGTGCCAGCAGCCACAGGGGGCTTGATGAAAAACTGTTTTTT. This sequence encodes CASSHRGLDEKLFF.

Concerning this clone itself: An end of the junction does not agree with germline; a read error may underlie this. The chain is built from TRBV4-1 and TRBJ1-1; weak D call: TRBD1 (5 bases). CDR3 length: 14 residues. The germline gives CDR1 MGHRA, CDR2 YSYEKL. The CDR3 spells CASSQDQRGTGAFF. For the CDR3, the DNA is TGCGCCAGCAGCCAAGACCAAAGGGGCACTGGAGCTTTCTTT.

A single count supports this clone. The chain is built from TRBV5-4 and TRBJ2-5; 7 bases fit TRBD2. The V and J ends lost 1 base and 3 bases, in that order; junction bases with no gene match: 3. CDR1 and CDR2 (germline): SGHNT, YYREEE (reference sequence). The CDR3 contains 14 residues. For the CDR3, the DNA is TGTGCCAGCAGCTTGTCCCGGGGGGAAGAGACCCAGTACTTC. This encodes CASSLSRGEETQYF.

The chain links TRBV2 to TRBJ2-7, with TRBD2 identical over 7 bases. V shed 4 bases and J 4 bases; nucleotides not matched to a gene: 4. The germline CDR1 and CDR2 sequences are SNHLY and FYNNEI. The CDR3 contains 13 residues. The CDR3 protein is CASSGEGPYEQYF. The CDR3, as DNA: TGTGCCAGCAGTGGGGAGGGCCCGTACGAGCAGTACTTC.

This sequence joins TRBV3-1 (or the pseudogene TRBV3-2) and TRBJ2-2; no firm D call. Germline V CDR1 and CDR2: LGHDT, YNNKEL (reference sequence). V lost 0 bases and J lost 4, with 9 bases in between. The CDR3 covers 15 residues. The CDR3 sequence: CASSQEGHVTGELFF. Here the CDR3 DNA reads TGTGCCAGCAGCCAAGAGGGCCACGTCACCGGGGAGCTGTTTTTT.

The V and J genes are TRBV7-3 and TRBJ2-2, with 8 bases aligning to TRBD2. Trimming cost V 6 bases and J 0 bases; bases outside gene matches: 6. The CDR3 is made up of 16 amino acids. Germline CDR1 is SGHTA and CDR2 is FQGTGA. The CDR3 spells CASSPAGGSNTGELFF. The DNA for the CDR3 is TGTGCCAGCAGTCCGGCGGGGGGCTCGAACACCGGGGAGCTGTTTTTT. Full variable domain (missing parts from reference TRBV7-3 and TRBJ2-2): GAGVSQTPSNKVTEKGKYVELRCDPISGHTALYWYRQSLGQGPEFLIYFQGTGAADDSGLPNDRFFAVRPEGSVSTLKIQRTERGDSAVYLCASSPAGGSNTGELFFGEGSRLTVL.

The genes are TRBV5-1 and TRBJ2-7, with D tentatively TRBD1 (7 bases). CDR3 length: 15 residues. Germline assignment: CDR1 SGHRS and CDR2 YFSETQ. Trimming pared 0 bases from V and 2 bases from J, leaving 12 bases between. The CDR3 region is CASSLGRGPPYEQYF. The DNA of the CDR3 is TGCGCCAGCAGCTTGGGGAGGGGGCCCCCCTACGAGCAGTACTTC.

The rearrangement joins TRBV18 to TRBJ1-4; the D gene is possibly TRBD1 (6 bases). Looked up from germline, CDR1 is KGHSH and CDR2 is LQKENI. The CDR3 is 15 residues long. V lost 3 bases and J 7 bases, leaving 15 bases between the germline ends. The CDR3 loop reads CASSPTGGWGEKLFF. The CDR3 coding sequence is TGTGCCAGCTCACCTACGGGGGGCTGGGGTGAAAAACTGTTTTTT. Drawing the rest from reference TRBV18 and TRBJ1-4, the complete variable domain is NAGVMQNPRHLVRRRGQEARLRCSPMKGHSHVYWYRQLPEEGLKFMVYLQKENIIDESGMPKERFSAEFPKEGPSILRIQQVVRGDSAAYFCASSPTGGWGEKLFFGSGTQLSVL.

This chain connects TRBV2 to TRBJ2-3; a weak D match, TRBD1 (5 bases). Trimming took off 3 bases at V and 4 bases at J, with 8 bases between the two ends. The V gene's germline CDR1 is SNHLY and CDR2 FYNNEI. The CDR3 extends over 13 amino acids. The CDR3 bases are TGTGCCAGCAGTGATCAGGGTTCAGATACGCAGTATTTT. It codes for CASSDQGSDTQYF.

This clone was picked up a small number of times. The chain combines TRBV6-5 with TRBJ2-3, with 7 bases that match TRBD2. CDR1 and CDR2 from the germline V gene are MNHEY and SVGAGI. Trimming took 5 bases from V and 6 from J; bases not matched to a gene: 8. This CDR3 has 14 amino acids. DNA of the CDR3: TGTGCCAGCAGTCTAACGGGGGGAGGGGATACGCAGTATTTT. This gives the protein CASSLTGGGDTQYF.

The gene calls are TRBV11-2 and TRBJ1-5; D is ambiguous. Germline lookup yields CDR1 SGHAT and CDR2 FQNNGV. With 1 base removed from V and 4 bases from J, the gap between germline ends came to 17 bases. This CDR3 contains 17 residues. CDR3 region: CASSLVRAGKGNQPQHF. CDR3 nucleotides: TGTGCCAGCAGCTTAGTAAGAGCGGGGAAAGGGAATCAGCCCCAGCATTTT.

The chain couples TRBV14 to TRBJ2-5, with D possibly matching TRBD2 (6 bases). Germline assignment: CDR1 SGHDN and CDR2 FVKESK. The CDR3 spans 17 residues. V shed 3 bases and J shed 0 bases, with 17 bases lying between them. CDR3 in DNA: TGTGCCAGCAGCCAGGGGCTTCGGGGGACGTACCAAGAGACCCAGTACTTC. This translates into CASSQGLRGTYQETQYF.

The chain couples TRBV5-4 to TRBJ2-7, with TRBD2 as a possible D gene (6 bases). The germline gives CDR1 SGHNT, CDR2 YYREEE (reference sequence). The CDR3 has 16 amino acids. The germline V and J ends were trimmed by 4 bases and 3 bases, with 20 bases remaining between them. CDR3 sequence (DNA): TGTGCCAGCAGCCCCTCGGGGGTAGCGAGATACTACGAGCAGTACTTC. Translating it yields CASSPSGVARYYEQYF.

In its sample, this clone was seen a few times. CDR3 sequence reads: CSVAEGTYGYTF. As DNA, the CDR3 is TGCAGCGTTGCGGAGGGTACCTATGGCTACACCTTC. The chain couples TRBV29-1 to TRBJ1-2, with D unclear. Germline V CDR1 and CDR2: SQVTM, ANQGSEA. This CDR3 comprises 12 residues. The V end lost 4 bases, the J end lost 4 bases, and 10 bases lay between the germline ends.

The CDR3 loop reads CASSPHRWRAGETQYF. CDR3 in DNA: TGTGCCAGCAGCCCCCACCGATGGAGGGCGGGAGAGACCCAGTACTTC. The chain employs TRBV7-8 and TRBJ2-5, with D perhaps matching TRBD2 (6 bases). Trimming pared 5 bases from V and 4 bases from J, leaving 20 bases between. The germline V gene has CDR1 SGHVS and CDR2 FQNEAQ. CDR3 length: 16 residues.

This chain links TRBV4-1 with TRBJ2-2; 11 nucleotides agree with TRBD2. The germline V gene encodes CDR1 MGHRA and CDR2 YSYEKL. This CDR3 comprises 16 residues. V shed 5 bases and J 3 bases; nucleotides not matched to a gene: 5. The CDR3 spells CASSFSGGVYTGELFF. Written as DNA, the CDR3 is TGCGCCAGCAGCTTTAGCGGGGGGGTTTACACCGGGGAGCTGTTTTTT.

The chain uses TRBV5-1 and TRBJ2-5; the match to TRBD2 covers 10 bases. The CDR3 spans 16 residues. Germline-derived CDR1 and CDR2 are SGHRS and YFSETQ. V was pared by 4 bases and J by 5 bases, with 11 bases of the junction left unmatched. CDR3 sequence: CASSPTSSGGWETQYF. DNA for the CDR3: TGCGCCAGCAGCCCAACCTCTAGCGGGGGCTGGGAGACCCAGTACTTC.